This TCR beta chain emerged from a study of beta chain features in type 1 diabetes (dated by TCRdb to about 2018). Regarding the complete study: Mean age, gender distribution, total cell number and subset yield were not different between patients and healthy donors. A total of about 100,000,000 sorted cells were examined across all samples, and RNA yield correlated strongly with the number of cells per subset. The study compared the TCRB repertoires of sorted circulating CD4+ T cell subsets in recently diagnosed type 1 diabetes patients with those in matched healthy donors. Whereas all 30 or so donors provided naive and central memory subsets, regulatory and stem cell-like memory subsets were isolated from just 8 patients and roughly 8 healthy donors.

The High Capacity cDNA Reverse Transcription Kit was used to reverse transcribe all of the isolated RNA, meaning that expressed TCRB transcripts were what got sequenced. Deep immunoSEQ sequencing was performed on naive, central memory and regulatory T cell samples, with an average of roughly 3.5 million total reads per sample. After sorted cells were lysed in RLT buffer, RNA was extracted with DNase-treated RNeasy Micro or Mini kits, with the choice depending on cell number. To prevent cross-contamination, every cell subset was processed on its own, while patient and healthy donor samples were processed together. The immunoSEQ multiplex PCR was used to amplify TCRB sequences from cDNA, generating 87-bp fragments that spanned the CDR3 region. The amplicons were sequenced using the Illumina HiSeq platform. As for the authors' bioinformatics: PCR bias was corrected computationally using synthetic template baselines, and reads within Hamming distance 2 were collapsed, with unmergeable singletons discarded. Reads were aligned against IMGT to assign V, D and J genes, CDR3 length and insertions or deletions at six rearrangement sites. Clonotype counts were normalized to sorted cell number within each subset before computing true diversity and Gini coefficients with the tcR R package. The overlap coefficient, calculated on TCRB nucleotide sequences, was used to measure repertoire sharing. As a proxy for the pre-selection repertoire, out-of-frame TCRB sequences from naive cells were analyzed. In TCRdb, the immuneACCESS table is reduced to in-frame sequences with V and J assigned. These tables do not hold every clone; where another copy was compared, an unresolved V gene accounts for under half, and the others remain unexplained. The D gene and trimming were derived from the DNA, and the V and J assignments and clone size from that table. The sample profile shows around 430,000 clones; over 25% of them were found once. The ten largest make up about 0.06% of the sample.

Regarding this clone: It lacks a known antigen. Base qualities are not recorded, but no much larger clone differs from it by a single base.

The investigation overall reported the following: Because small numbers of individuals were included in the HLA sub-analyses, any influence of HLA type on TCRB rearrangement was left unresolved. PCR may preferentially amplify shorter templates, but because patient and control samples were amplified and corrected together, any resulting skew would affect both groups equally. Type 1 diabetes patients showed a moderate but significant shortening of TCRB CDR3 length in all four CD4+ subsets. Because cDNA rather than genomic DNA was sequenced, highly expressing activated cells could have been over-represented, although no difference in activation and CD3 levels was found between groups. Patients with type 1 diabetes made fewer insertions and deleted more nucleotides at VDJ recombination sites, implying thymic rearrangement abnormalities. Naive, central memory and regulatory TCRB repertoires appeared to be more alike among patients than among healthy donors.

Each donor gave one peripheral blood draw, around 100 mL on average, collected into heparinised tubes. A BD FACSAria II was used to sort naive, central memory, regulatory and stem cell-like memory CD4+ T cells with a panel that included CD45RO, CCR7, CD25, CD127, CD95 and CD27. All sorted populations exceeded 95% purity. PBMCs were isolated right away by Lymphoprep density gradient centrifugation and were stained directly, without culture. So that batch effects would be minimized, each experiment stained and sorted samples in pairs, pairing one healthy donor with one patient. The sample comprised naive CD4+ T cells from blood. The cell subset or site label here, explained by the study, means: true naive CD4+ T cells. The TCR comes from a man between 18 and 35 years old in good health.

The CDR3 reads CASSLRLRYEQYF. The sequenced DNA is TGTGCCAGCAGCTTAAGACTCCGCTACGAGCAGTACTTC. The V and J genes are TRBV7-2 and TRBJ2-7, with no confidently assigned D gene. The germline V gene encodes CDR1 SGHTA and CDR2 FQGNSA. V loses 2 bases, J loses 3 bases, and the germline ends lie 8 bases apart. The CDR3 covers 13 residues, taking in both the cysteine and the phenylalanine. Only the CDR3 DNA is retained, 39 bases long and in frame from the first base.